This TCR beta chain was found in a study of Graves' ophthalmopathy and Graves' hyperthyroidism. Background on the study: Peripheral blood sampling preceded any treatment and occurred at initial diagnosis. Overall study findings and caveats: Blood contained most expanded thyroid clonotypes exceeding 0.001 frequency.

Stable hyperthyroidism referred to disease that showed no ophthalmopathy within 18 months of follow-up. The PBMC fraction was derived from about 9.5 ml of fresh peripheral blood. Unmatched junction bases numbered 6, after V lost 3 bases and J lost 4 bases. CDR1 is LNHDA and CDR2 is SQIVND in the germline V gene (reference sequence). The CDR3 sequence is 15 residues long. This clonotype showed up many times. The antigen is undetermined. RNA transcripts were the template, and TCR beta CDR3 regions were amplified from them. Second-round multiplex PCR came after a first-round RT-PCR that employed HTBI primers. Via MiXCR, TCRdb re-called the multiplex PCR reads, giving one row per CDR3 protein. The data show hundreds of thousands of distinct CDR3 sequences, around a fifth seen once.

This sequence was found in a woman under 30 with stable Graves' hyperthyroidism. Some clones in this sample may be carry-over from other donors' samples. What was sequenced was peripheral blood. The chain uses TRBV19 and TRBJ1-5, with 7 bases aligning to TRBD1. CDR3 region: CASSMKGAGNQPQHF. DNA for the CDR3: TGTGCCAGTAGTATGAAGGGGGCGGGGAATCAGCCCCAGCATTTT.